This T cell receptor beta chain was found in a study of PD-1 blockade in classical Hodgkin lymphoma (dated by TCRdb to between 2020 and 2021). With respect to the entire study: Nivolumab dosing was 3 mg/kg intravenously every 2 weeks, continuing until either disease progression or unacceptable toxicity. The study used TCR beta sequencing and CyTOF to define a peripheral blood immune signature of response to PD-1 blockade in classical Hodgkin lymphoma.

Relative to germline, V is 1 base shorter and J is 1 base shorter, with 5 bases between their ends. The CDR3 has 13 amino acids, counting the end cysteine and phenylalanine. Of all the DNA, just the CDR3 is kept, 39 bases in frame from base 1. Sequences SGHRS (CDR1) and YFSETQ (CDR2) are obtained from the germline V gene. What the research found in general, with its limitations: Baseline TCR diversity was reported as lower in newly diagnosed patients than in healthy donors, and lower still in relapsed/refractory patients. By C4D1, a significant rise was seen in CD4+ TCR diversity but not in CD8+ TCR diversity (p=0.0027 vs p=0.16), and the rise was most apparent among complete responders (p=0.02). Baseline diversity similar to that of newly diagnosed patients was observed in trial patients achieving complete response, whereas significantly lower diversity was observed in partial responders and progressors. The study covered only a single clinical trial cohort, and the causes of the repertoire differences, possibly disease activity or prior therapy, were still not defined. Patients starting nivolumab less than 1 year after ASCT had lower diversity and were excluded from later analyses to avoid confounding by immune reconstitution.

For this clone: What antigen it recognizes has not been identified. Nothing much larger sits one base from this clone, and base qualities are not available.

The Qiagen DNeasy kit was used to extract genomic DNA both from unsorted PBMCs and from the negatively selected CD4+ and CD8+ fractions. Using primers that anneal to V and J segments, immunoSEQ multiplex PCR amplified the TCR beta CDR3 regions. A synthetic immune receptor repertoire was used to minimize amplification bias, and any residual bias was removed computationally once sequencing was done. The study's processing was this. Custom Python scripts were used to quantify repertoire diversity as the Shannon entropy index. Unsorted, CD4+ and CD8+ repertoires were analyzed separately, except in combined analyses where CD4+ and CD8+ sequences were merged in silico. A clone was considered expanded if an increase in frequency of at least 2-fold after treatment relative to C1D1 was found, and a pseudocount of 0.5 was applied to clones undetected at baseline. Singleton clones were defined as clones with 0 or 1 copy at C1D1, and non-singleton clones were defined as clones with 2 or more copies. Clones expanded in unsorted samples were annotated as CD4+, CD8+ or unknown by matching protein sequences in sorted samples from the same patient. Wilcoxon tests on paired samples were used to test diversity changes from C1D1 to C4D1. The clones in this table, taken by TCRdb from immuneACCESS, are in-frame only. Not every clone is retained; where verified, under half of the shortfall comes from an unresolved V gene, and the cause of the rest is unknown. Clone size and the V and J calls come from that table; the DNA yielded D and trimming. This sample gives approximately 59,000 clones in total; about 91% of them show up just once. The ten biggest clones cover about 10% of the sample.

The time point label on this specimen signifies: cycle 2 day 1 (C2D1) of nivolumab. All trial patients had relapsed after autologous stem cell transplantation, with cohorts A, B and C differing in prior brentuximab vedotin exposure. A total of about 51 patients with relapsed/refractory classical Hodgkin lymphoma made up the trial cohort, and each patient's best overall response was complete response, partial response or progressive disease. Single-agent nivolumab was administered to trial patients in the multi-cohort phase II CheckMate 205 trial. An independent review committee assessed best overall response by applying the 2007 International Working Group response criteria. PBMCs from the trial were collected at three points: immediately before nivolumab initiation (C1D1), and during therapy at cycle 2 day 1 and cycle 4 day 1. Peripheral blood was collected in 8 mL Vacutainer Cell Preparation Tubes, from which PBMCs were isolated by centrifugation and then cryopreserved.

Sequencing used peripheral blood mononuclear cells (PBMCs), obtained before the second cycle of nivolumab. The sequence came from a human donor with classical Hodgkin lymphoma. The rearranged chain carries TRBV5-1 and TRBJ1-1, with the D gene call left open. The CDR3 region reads CASSLLANTEAFF. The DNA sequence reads TGCGCCAGCAGCTTGTTGGCGAACACTGAAGCTTTCTTT.